This TCR beta chain was retrieved from a study of human T cells and chemical hapten exposure. About the study: Diphenylcyclopropenone, dosed weekly to the scalp, was given to patients throughout the approximately 25-week study. Study outcomes and limitations: Since the donors had alopecia, their immune response may not be the same as that of healthy people.

The study used a library that attached unique molecular identifiers to individual cDNA molecules. One entry per CDR3 protein, called by TCRdb with MiXCR from the RACE reads. The sample holds 190,000 or so distinct CDR3 sequences, roughly 30% seen once. Concerning this clonotype itself: Antigen unknown.

This sample's time point: pre-sensitization, week 0. Treatment given: therapeutic diphenylcyclopropenone sensitization with weekly scalp DPC. Researchers sampled blood before each patch test went on. This clonotype was sampled from a woman in her thirties with alopecia areata. Some clones in this sample may be carry-over from other donors' samples. Specimen: whole blood, collected in connection with sensitization to the hapten diphenylcyclopropenone (DPC).

The CDR3 nucleotides are TGTGCCAGCAGCAGGACCACCGCGAACACCGGGGAGCTGTTTTTT. Its translation is CASSRTTANTGELFF. V gene TRBV6-5 combines with J gene TRBJ2-2; D unresolved. The CDR3 runs to 15 residues. The V gene's germline CDR1 is MNHEY and CDR2 SVGAGI. V was shortened by 6 bases and J by 0 bases, with 11 bases between the two germline ends.